The present entry profiles one T cell receptor beta chain with its context. This entry is derived from a study of blood T cell repertoires in COVID-19. About the research overall: Sites across the United States, Italy and Spain contributed samples from acute and convalescent COVID-19. T cells, B-cell-depleted T cells, or PBMCs supplied cDNA or gDNA.

Authors' analysis steps: Amplification of reference gene primers provided the estimated nucleated cell counts. Assay used: immunoSEQ multiplex PCR; TCRdb lists only in-frame clones, some missing. V and J calls and clone size come straight from that table; D and trimming were deduced from the DNA. In the table there are around 80,000 clones, almost 85% of which are singletons. V gave up 5 bases and J gave up 3 bases, with 15 bases separating them. The length of the CDR3 is 15 residues. Germline CDR1 is MNHNY and CDR2 is SVGAGI (reference sequence). This sequence was found in a man older than 75 with acute or convalescent COVID-19. The source material was peripheral blood. This chain uses TRBV6-6 with TRBJ2-3; tentatively, D is TRBD2 (7 bases). The CDR3 spells CASSRSGEGTDTQYF. Here the CDR3 DNA reads TGTGCCAGCAGTCGATCAGGGGAGGGGACAGATACGCAGTATTTT.